This T cell receptor beta chain was sequenced for a study of cytomegalovirus exposure and HLA in healthy donors. The PCR contained 60 Vbeta and 13 Jbeta primers. Sequencing was performed with immunoSEQ multiplex PCR; in TCRdb, only in-frame clones are kept and a portion is missing. The repertoire has around 110,000 clones, over 80% of them found once; the top ten carry over 2%. CDR1 is MNHEY and CDR2 is SVGAGI in the germline V gene. This CDR3 is built from 14 residues. V was trimmed by 3 bases and J by 3 bases, leaving 11 bases between them. The chain carries TRBV6-5 and TRBJ1-1; D call uncertain. What was sequenced was PBMCs. The sequence derives from a man aged 30 to 39 in good health and CMV-seronegative. DNA for the CDR3: TGTGCCAGCAGTTATTTTGGTCGGGACACTGAAGCTTTCTTT. Protein: CASSYFGRDTEAFF.